Described below is a single T cell receptor (beta chain) sequence and its context. What it binds is unknown. The sample originates from a study of shared clonotypes between healthy human individuals. Study observations and caveats: Estimated richness was generally greater in naive than memory subsets.

The method was immunoSEQ multiplex PCR; TCRdb's version includes in-frame clones alone and lacks a portion of them. The sample shows around 2.1 million clones, approximately 94% of them seen only once. Naive CD8 cells lacked CD45RO and underwent positive selection for CCR7, leaving out terminally differentiated effector memory CD45RA+ cells. This clonotype was sampled from a man between 18 and 35 years old in good health. Some clones in this sample may be carry-over from other donors' samples. Sequencing input: naive CD8+ T cells from PBMCs.

The CDR3 sequence is CASSLGGPIYEQYF. CDR3 nucleotides: TGTGCCAGCAGCTTGGGGGGTCCCATCTACGAGCAGTACTTC. The V and J genes are TRBV5-8 and TRBJ2-7; D gene ambiguous. Germline loops: CDR1 SGHTS, CDR2 YDEGEE. This CDR3 has 14 amino acids. Trimming shortened V by 0 bases and J by 3 bases, and 10 bases separated the two germline ends. The variable domain in full, with the rest retrieved from reference TRBV5-8 and TRBJ2-7, is EAGVTQSPTHLIKTRGQQATLRCSPISGHTSVYWYQQALGLGLQFLLWYDEGEERNRGNFPPRFSGRQFPNYSSELNVNALELEDSALYLCASSLGGPIYEQYFGPGTRLTVT.